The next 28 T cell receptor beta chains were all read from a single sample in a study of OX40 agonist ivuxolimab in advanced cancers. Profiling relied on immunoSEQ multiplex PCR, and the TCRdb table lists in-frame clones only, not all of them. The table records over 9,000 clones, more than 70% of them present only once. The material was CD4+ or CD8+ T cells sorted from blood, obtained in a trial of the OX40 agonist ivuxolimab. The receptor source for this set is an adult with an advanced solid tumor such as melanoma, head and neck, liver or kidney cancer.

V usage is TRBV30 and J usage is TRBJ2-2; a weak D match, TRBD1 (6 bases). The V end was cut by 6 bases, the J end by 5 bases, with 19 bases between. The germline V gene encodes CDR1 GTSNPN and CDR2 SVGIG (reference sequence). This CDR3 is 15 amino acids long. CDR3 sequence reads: CACATGRTITGELFF. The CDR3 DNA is TGTGCCTGTGCGACAGGCCGAACCATTACCGGGGAGCTGTTTTTT.

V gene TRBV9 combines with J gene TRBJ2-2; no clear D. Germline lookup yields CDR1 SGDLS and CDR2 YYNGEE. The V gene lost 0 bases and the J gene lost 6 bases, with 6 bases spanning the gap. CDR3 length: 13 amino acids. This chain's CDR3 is CASSVADAGELFF. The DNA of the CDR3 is TGTGCCAGCAGCGTAGCTGACGCCGGGGAGCTGTTTTTT.

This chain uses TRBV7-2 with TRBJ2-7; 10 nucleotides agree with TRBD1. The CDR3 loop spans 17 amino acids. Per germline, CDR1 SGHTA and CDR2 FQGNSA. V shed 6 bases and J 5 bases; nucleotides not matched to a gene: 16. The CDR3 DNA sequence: TGTGCCAGCAGTCGACTGCGACCGGGACAGGGGATCAACGAGCAGTACTTC. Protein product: CASSRLRPGQGINEQYF.

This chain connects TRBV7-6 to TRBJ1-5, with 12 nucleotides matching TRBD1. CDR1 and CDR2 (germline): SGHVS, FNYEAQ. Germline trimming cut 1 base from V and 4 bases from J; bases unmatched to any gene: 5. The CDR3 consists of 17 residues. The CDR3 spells CASSLGAGQGANQPQHF. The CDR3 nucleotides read TGTGCCAGCAGCTTAGGGGCGGGACAGGGGGCGAATCAGCCCCAGCATTTT.

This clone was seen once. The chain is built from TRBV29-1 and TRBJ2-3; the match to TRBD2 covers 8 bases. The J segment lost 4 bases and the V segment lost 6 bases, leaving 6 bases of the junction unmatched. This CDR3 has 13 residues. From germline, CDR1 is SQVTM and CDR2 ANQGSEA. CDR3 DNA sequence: TGCAGCGTGGCCGGGAGGGCCGCAGATACGCAGTATTTT. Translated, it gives CSVAGRAADTQYF.

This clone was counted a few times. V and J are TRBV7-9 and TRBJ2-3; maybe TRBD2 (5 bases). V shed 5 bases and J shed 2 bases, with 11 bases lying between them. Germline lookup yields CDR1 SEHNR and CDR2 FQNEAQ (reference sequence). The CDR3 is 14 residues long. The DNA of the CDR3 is TGTGCCAGCAGCAGCGGAGAGTACACAGATACGCAGTATTTT. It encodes CASSSGEYTDTQYF.

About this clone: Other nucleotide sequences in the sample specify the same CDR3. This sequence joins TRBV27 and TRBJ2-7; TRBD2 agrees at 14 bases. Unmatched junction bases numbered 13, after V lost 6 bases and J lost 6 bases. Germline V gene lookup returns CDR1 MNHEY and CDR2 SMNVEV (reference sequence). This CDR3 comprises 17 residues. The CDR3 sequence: CASSPGTSGGYLSEQYF. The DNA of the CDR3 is TGTGCCAGCAGCCCCGGGACTAGCGGGGGCTATTTAAGCGAGCAGTACTTC.

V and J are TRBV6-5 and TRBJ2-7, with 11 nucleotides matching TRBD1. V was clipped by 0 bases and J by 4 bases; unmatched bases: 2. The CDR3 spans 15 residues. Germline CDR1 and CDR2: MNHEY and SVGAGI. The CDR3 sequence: CASSYSRDRGYEQYF. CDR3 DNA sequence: TGTGCCAGCAGTTACTCCCGGGACAGGGGGTACGAGCAGTACTTC.

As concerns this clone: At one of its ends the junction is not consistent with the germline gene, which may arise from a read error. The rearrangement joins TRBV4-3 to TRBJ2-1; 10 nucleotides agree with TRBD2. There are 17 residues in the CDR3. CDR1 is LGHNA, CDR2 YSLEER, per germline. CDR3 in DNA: TGCGCCAGCAGCAAAGAGCTAGCGGGAGTTTGGAACAATGAGCAGTTCTTC. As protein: CASSKELAGVWNNEQFF.

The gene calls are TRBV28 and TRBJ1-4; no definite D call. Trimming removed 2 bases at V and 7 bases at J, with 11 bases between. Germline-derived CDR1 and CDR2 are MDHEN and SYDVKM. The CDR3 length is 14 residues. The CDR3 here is CASSLILGTEKLFF. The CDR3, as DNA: TGTGCCAGCAGTTTAATTCTTGGTACTGAAAAACTGTTTTTT.

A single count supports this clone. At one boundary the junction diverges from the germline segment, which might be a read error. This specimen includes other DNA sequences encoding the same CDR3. The CDR3 loop reads CASSLGGGNTEAFF. The CDR3 region has the DNA TGTGCCAGCAGCTTAGGAGGGGGGAACACTGAAGCCTTCTTT. This chain links TRBV7-9 with TRBJ1-1; D is possibly TRBD1 (6 bases). This CDR3 region has 14 residues. Germline CDR1 and CDR2: SEHNR and FQNEAQ (reference sequence).

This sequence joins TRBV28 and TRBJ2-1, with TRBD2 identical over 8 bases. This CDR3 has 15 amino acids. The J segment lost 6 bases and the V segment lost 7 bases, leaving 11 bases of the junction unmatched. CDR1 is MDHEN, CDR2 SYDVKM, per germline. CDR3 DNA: TGTGCCAGCACCCCTTTCGGGGGGGGACCCAATGAGCAGTTCTTC. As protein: CASTPFGGGPNEQFF.

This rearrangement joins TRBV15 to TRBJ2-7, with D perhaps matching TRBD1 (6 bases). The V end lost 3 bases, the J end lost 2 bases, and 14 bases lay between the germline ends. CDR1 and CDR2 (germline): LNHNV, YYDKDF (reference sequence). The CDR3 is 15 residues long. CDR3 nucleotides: TGTGCCACCAGCAGGGACAGAACCTCCCCCTACGAGCAGTACTTC. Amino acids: CATSRDRTSPYEQYF.

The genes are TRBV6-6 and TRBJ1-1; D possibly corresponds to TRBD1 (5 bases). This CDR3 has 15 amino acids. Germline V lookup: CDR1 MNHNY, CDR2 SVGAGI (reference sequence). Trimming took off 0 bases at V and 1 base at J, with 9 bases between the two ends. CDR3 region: CASSYSGHQNTEAFF. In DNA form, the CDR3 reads TGTGCCAGCAGTTACTCGGGGCACCAGAACACTGAAGCTTTCTTT.

CDR3 residues: CASSTGNYGYTF. In DNA, the CDR3 is TGTGCCAGCAGCACCGGGAACTATGGCTACACCTTC. V gene TRBV7-8 combines with J gene TRBJ1-2; the D is unclear. The CDR3 totals 12 residues. V lost 5 bases and J lost 2, with 6 bases in between. Germline CDR1 is SGHVS and CDR2 is FQNEAQ.

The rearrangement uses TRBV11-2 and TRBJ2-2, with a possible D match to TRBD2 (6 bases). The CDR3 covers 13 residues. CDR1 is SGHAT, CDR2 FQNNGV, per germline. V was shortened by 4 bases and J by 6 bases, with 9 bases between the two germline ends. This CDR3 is CASSSGLAGELFF. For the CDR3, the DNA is TGTGCCAGCAGCTCGGGACTCGCCGGGGAGCTGTTTTTT.

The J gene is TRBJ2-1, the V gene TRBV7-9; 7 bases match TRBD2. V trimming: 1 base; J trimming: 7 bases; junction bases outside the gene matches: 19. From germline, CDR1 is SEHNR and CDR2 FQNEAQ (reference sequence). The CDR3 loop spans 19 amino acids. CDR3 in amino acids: CASSLGIVFSTSDRNEQFF. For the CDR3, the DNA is TGTGCCAGCAGCTTAGGGATCGTATTCTCTACTAGCGATAGAAATGAGCAGTTCTTC.

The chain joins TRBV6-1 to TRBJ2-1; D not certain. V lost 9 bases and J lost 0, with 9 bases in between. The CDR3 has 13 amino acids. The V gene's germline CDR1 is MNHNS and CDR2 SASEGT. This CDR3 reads CASQESSYNEQFF. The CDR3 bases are TGTGCCAGTCAGGAGAGCTCCTACAATGAGCAGTTCTTC.

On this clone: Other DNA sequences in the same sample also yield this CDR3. In nucleotides, the CDR3 is TGTGCCAGCAGCGTGGGATATTACAATGAGCAGTTCTTC. The encoded protein is CASSVGYYNEQFF. The chain uses TRBV9 and TRBJ2-1; D unclear. Germline-derived CDR1 and CDR2 are SGDLS and YYNGEE. The CDR3 length is 13 residues. V lost 2 bases, J lost 4 bases, and 7 bases lay in between.

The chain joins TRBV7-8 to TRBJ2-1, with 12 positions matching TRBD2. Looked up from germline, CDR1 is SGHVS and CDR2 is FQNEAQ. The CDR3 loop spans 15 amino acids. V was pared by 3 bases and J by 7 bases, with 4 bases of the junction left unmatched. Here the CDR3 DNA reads TGTGCCAGCAGCTTTGGGACTAGCGGGCGGAATGAGCAGTTCTTC. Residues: CASSFGTSGRNEQFF.

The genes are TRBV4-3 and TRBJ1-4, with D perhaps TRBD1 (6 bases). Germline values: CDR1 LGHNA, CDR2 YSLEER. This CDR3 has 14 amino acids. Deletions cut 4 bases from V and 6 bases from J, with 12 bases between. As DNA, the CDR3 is TGCGCCAGCAGCCTAGGGGGGGAGGATGAAAAACTGTTTTTT. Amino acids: CASSLGGEDEKLFF.

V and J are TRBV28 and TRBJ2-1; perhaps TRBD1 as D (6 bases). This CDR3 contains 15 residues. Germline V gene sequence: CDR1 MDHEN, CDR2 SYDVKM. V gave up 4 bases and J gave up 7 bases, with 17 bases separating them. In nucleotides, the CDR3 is TGTGCCAGCAGTTCCGGACAGCTTTCTACAAATGAGCAGTTCTTC. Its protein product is CASSSGQLSTNEQFF.

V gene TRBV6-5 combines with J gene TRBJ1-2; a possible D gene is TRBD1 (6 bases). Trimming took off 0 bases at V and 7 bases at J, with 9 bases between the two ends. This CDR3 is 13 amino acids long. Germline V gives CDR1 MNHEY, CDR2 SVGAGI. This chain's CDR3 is CASSYSEGVGYTF. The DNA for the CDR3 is TGTGCCAGCAGTTACTCAGAGGGGGTTGGCTACACCTTC.

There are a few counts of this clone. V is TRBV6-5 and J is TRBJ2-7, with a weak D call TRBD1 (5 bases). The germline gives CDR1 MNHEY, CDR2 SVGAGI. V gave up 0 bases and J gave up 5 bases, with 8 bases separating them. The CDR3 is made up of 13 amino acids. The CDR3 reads CASSYSQGNEQYF. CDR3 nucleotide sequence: TGTGCCAGCAGTTACTCCCAGGGTAACGAGCAGTACTTC.

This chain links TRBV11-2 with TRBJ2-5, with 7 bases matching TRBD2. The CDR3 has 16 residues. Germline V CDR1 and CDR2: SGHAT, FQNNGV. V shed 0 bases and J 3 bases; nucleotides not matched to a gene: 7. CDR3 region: CASSLDKAGAEETQYF. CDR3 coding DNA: TGTGCCAGCAGCTTAGATAAGGCGGGAGCTGAAGAGACCCAGTACTTC.

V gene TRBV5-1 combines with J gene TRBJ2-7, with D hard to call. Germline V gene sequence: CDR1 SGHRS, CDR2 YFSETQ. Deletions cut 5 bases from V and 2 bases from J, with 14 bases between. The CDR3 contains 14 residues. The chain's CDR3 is CASRLLGTTYEQYF. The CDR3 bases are TGCGCCAGCAGGCTTTTGGGTACGACCTACGAGCAGTACTTC.

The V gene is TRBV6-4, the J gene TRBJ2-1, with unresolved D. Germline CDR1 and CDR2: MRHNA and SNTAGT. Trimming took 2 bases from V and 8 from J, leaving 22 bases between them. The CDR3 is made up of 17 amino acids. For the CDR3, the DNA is TGTGCCAGCAGTGACCCGAAAAAACCCCCTCCGTCGGATGAGCAGTTCTTC. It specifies CASSDPKKPPPSDEQFF.

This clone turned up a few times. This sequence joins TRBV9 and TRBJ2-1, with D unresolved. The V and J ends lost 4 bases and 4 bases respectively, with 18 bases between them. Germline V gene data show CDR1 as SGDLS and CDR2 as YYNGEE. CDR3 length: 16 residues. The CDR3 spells CASSPPWGDRYNEQFF. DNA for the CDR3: TGTGCCAGCAGCCCACCTTGGGGTGATCGGTACAATGAGCAGTTCTTC. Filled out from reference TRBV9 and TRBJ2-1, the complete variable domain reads DSGVTQTPKHLITATGQRVTLRCSPRSGDLSVYWYQQSLDQGLQFLIQYYNGEERAKGNILERFSAQQFPDLHSELNLSSLELGDSALYFCASSPPWGDRYNEQFFGPGTRLTVL.